This TCR beta chain was recorded in a study of Graves' ophthalmopathy and Graves' hyperthyroidism. Study information: The collection of peripheral blood took place at initial diagnosis, before any treatment. Study outcomes and limitations: A majority of expanded thyroid clonotypes exceeding 0.001 frequency were likewise present in blood.

The length of the CDR3 is 16 residues. The V and J ends lost 0 bases and 3 bases respectively, with 18 bases between them. Germline V gives CDR1 DFQATT, CDR2 SNEGSKA (reference sequence). In its sample, this clonotype was seen a few times. Its target is not known. For repertoire sequencing, the TCR beta CDR3 regions were amplified from RNA transcripts. Amplification began with first-round RT-PCR using HTBI primers, then second-round multiplex PCR was performed. From the multiplex PCR reads, TCRdb called clonotypes with MiXCR, one entry per CDR3 protein. The sample contains about 380,000 distinct CDR3 sequences, 15% of which appear only once. Ophthalmopathy absent within 18 months of follow-up marked hyperthyroidism as stable.

The receptor was derived from a woman aged 18 to 35 with stable Graves' hyperthyroidism. Sequenced sample: peripheral blood. V usage is TRBV20-1 and J usage is TRBJ2-7; tentatively, D is TRBD1 (6 bases). The CDR3 DNA is TGCAGTGCTAGAGATCTAGCCCGACAGGATTACTACGAGCAGTACTTC. Its translation is CSARDLARQDYYEQYF.